This record concerns one T cell receptor beta chain sequence. An end of the junction differs from the germline gene, which may be a read error. These data come from a study of blood T cells in healthy people across ages. Through a sample-barcoded 5' primer and a J-beta primer mix, a second PCR was run for roughly 7 to 12 cycles. TCRdb independently ran MiXCR on the 5' RACE reads; one entry per CDR3 protein. The sample consists of about 570,000 distinct CDR3 sequences, over 25% of them appearing once. Separately, the same data were catalogued under a study of T cells of mothers and their children. Per that study: The M1S primer of the second PCR added sample barcodes and 2-4 random nucleotides. Each mother gave over 8.5 million TCR beta CDR3 reads; each child, a few million.

This sequence originates from a boy younger than 10 in good health. The material sequenced was blood.

CDR3: CASSRGGGNSGNTMYF. CDR3 sequence (DNA): TGTGCCAGCAGCCGCGGAGGCGGGAACTCTGGAAACACCATGTATTTT. This rearrangement joins TRBV9 to TRBJ1-3; no definite D call. The CDR3 is 16 residues long. Germline CDR1 SGDLS, CDR2 YYNGEE.